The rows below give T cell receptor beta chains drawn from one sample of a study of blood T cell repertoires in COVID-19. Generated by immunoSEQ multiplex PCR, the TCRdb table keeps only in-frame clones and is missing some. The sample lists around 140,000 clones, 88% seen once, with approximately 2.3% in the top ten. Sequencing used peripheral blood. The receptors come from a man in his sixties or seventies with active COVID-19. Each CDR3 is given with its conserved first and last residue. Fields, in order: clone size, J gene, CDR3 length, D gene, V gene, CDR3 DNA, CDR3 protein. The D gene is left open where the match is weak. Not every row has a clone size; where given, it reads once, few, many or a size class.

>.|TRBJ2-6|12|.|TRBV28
TGTGCCAGCAGCCCGGGGGCCAACGTCCTGACTTTC
CASSPGANVLTF
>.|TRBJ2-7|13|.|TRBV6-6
TGTGCCAGCAGCGTGGACTGGCCCTACGAGCAGTACTTC
CASSVDWPYEQYF
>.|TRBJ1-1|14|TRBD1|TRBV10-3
TGTGCCATCAGTGGGGGGACAGGGTATACTGAAGCTTTCTTT
CAISGGTGYTEAFF
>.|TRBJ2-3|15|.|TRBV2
TGTGCCAGCAGTCAAGAGGGCGGGATCACAGATACGCAGTATTTT
CASSQEGGITDTQYF
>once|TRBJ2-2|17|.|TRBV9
TGTGCCAGCAGCGCCCGGACCACCTTAGCGAATATCGGGGAGCTGTTTTTT
CASSARTTLANIGELFF
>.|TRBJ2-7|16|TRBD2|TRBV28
TGTGCCAGCAGTTTGGCCGGGACTAGCGGTTCCTACGAGCAGTACTTC
CASSLAGTSGSYEQYF
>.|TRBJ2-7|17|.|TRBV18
TGTGCCAGCTCACCGATTCGGGCGGGAACAGTCTCCTACGAGCAGTACTTC
CASSPIRAGTVSYEQYF
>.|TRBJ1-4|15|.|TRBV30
TGTGCCTGGAGTATAGGGGGGGGCTCTAATGAAAAACTGTTTTTT
CAWSIGGGSNEKLFF
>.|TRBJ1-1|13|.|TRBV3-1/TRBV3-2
TGTGCCAGCAGCCCCCTGGGGGGGCCTGAAGCTTTCTTT
CASSPLGGPEAFF
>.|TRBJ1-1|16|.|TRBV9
TGTGCCAGCAGCGTAGCAACGAGGGCCAGGGGTACTGAAGCTTTCTTT
CASSVATRARGTEAFF
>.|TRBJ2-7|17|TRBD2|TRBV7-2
TGTGCCAGCAGCTTAGGGCTAGCGGGAGGGCTAAGGTTCGAGCAGTACTTC
CASSLGLAGGLRFEQYF
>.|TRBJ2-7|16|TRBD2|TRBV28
TGTGCCAGCAGACCCCGGACTCGACTAGCGGGAGGGGAGCAGTACTTC
CASRPRTRLAGGEQYF
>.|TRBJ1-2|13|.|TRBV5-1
TGCGCCAGCAGTTACGGGGGGGAAGCTGGCTACACCTTC
CASSYGGEAGYTF
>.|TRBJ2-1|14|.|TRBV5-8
TGTGCCAGCAGCCTTGACTATTTAGGCAATGAGCAGTTCTTC
CASSLDYLGNEQFF